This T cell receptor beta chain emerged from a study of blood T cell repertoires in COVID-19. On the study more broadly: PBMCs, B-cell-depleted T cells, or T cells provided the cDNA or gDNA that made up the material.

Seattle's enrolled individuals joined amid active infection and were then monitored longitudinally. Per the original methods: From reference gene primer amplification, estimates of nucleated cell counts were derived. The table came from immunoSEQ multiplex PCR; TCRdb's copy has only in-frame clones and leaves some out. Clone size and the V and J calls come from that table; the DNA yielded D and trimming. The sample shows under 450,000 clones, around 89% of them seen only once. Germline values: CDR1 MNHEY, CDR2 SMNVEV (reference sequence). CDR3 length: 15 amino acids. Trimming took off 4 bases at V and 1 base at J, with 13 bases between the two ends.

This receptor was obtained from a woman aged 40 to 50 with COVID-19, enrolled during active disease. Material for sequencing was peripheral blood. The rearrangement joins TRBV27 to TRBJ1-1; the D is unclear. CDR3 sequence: CASSSLGRQNTEAFF. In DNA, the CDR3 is TGTGCCAGCAGTTCTTTGGGCAGGCAGAACACTGAAGCTTTCTTT.